This TCR beta chain was recorded in a study of blood T cell repertoires in COVID-19. Study-wide background: COVID-19 samples from acute and convalescent phases originated in the United States, Italy and Spain. T cells, B-cell-depleted T cells, or PBMCs provided the cDNA or gDNA that served as material.

Authors' methods: Amplified reference gene primers provided the basis for estimating nucleated cell counts. Sequencing used immunoSEQ multiplex PCR; TCRdb keeps in-frame clones, though not all of them. V and J calls and clone size come straight from that table; D and trimming were deduced from the DNA. This sample has hundreds of thousands of clones; about 86% occur once, and the top ten carry roughly 6.2%. The sample consisted of peripheral blood. The source is a man between 60 and 70 years old who had recovered from COVID-19.

CDR3 region: CASSQAGYGYTF. In DNA form, the CDR3 reads TGTGCCAGCAGCCAAGCGGGGTATGGCTACACCTTC. V and J are TRBV14 and TRBJ1-2; D gene uncertain. CDR1 and CDR2 (germline): SGHDN, FVKESK. This CDR3 region has 12 residues. Trimming shortened V by 1 base and J by 5 bases, and 5 bases separated the two germline ends.